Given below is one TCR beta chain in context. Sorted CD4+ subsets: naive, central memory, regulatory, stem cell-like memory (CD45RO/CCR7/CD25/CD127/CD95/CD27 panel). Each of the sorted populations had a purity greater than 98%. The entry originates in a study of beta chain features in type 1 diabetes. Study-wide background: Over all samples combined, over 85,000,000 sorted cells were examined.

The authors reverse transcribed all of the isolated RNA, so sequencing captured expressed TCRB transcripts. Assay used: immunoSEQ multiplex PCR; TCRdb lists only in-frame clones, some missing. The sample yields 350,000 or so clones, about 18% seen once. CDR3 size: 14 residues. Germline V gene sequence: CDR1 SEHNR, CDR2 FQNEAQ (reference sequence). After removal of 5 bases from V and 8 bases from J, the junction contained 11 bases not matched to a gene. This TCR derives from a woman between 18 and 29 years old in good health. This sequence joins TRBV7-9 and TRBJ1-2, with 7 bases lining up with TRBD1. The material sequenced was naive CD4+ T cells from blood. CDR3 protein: CASSVNRQGKGYTF. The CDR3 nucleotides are TGTGCCAGCAGCGTAAATAGACAGGGCAAGGGCTACACCTTC. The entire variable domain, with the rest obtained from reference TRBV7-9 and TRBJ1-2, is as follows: DTGVSQNPRHKITKRGQNVTFRCDPISEHNRLYWYRQTLGQGPEFLTYFQNEAQLEKSRLLSDRFSAERPKGSFSTLEIQRTEQGDSAMYLCASSVNRQGKGYTFGSGTRLTVV.